This is a list of T cell receptor beta chains from one sample in a study of regulatory T cells in long-lasting Graves disease. TCRdb re-called the multiplex PCR reads with MiXCR, one entry per CDR3 protein. The sample includes under 450,000 distinct CDR3 sequences, about 20% of them seen just once. This sample comprised peripheral blood mononuclear cells (PBMCs), obtained when the disease was refractory, from a patient treated with antithyroid drugs. The receptors come from a female donor with Graves disease. The CDR3 runs from the conserved cysteine through the conserved F or W. D genes are given only for firm matches. Rows give clone size only sometimes, using once, few, many, or a class for an expanded clone.

TRBJ1-5 few - TRBV6-1 TGTGCCAGCAGCAAGAAACAGGGAAGCAATCAGCCCCAGCATTTT CASSKKQGSNQPQHF
TRBJ1-2 once TRBD1 TRBV19 TGTGCCAGCCGTCCTCGGACAGGGTCAGGAAACTATGGCTACACCTTC CASRPRTGSGNYGYTF
TRBJ1-1 - - TRBV19 TGTGCCAGTAGTATATCACTGGACACTGAAGCTTTCTTT CASSISLDTEAFF
TRBJ2-7 many - TRBV7-2 TGTGCCAGCAGCTCACCAGACAACTACGAGCAGTACTTC CASSSPDNYEQYF
TRBJ2-1 few TRBD2 TRBV20-1 TGCAGTGCTCGGACTAGTCAAAAAGGCAATGAGCAGTTCTTC CSARTSQKGNEQFF
TRBJ1-2 many - TRBV11-2 TGTGCCAGCAGCTCCTGGAGGGAACGACTTTCCTACACCTTC CASSSWRERLSYTF
TRBJ2-1 - - TRBV5-1 TGCGCCAGCAGCTCCCTTGGGGGCAGCCACAATGAGCAGTTCTTC CASSSLGGSHNEQFF
TRBJ1-1 few - TRBV4-1 TGCGCCAGCAGCCAAGACAGGGGTAGCACTGAAGCTTTCTTT CASSQDRGSTEAFF
TRBJ2-4 - - TRBV30 TGTGCCTGGACCTTACCCACTGGCCCCAAAAACATTCAGTACTTC CAWTLPTGPKNIQYF
TRBJ1-6 few - TRBV15 TGTGCCACCAGCCGCGGGGCTAGCTGGGTTTCACCCCTCCACTTT CATSRGASWVSPLHF
TRBJ1-2 - - TRBV24-1 TGTGCCACCAGTGATCCGCGGGGGAATAGCTATGGCTACACCTTC CATSDPRGNSYGYTF
TRBJ2-7 - - TRBV19 TGTGCCAGTAGTATCGCGGGCAGGGTAAGCGACGAGCAGTACTTC CASSIAGRVSDEQYF
TRBJ1-2 - - TRBV5-1 TGCGCCAGCAGCTTATTCCGAGAGGCTAACTATGGCTACACCTTC CASSLFREANYGYTF
TRBJ2-7 - TRBD1 TRBV7-9 TGTGCCAGCAGCTCCGCCGGGACAGGGGGAGAGGAGCAGTACTTC CASSSAGTGGEEQYF
TRBJ1-2 few - TRBV20-1 TGCAGTGCTAGAGAAGGGGTAGTCAGGAGCTATGGCTACACCTTC CSAREGVVRSYGYTF
TRBJ2-7 - - TRBV7-2 TGTGCCAGCAGCCCTCGCCCTAGCTACGAGCAGTACTTC CASSPRPSYEQYF
TRBJ2-1 - TRBD2 TRBV28 TGTGCCAGCAGTTTAGGACTAGCGAGAGACAATGAGCAGTTCTTC CASSLGLARDNEQFF
TRBJ2-1 many TRBD2 TRBV2 TGTGCCAGCAGTGAAGGATTAGCGGGATTAGGCCACAATGAGCAGTTCTTC CASSEGLAGLGHNEQFF
TRBJ1-2 - - TRBV3-1 TGTGCCAGCAGCCAAGTCGTATCTAACTATGGCTACACCTTC CASSQVVSNYGYTF
TRBJ2-2 many TRBD1 TRBV12-3/TRBV12-4 TGTGCCAGCAGGTCAGGGGGAGTGAACACCGGGGAGCTGTTTTTT CASRSGGVNTGELFF
TRBJ2-6 few - TRBV6-5 TGTGCCAGCAGTTCCGGATCAATCTCTGGGGCCAACGTCCTGACTTTC CASSSGSISGANVLTF
TRBJ1-1 - - TRBV6-2/TRBV6-3 TGTGCCAGCAGTTATCCGGGCGGCCTTTTGAACACTGAAGCTTTCTTT CASSYPGGLLNTEAFF
TRBJ1-6 - TRBD1 TRBV4-2 TGTGCCAGCAGCCAAGAGTTGACAGGGGGAGTTTATTCACCCCTCCACTTT CASSQELTGGVYSPLHF
TRBJ1-5 many TRBD1 TRBV2 TGTGCCAGCACATTCGGACAGGGCGGCAATCAGCCCCAGCATTTT CASTFGQGGNQPQHF
TRBJ2-7 many - TRBV11-2 TGTGCCAGCAGCTCCAGTAGTTTGGGGGAGCAGTACTTC CASSSSSLGEQYF
TRBJ1-5 many TRBD1 TRBV12-3/TRBV12-4 TGTGCCAGCACCGGACAGGGCGGGGGCAATCAGCCCCAGCATTTT CASTGQGGGNQPQHF
TRBJ2-7 - TRBD2 TRBV12-3/TRBV12-4 TGTGCCAGCAGTCGAGCGGGAGCGGGGACCCAGCAGTACTTC CASSRAGAGTQQYF
TRBJ2-4 - TRBD2 TRBV7-9 TGTGCCAGCAGCTTAGGAGCAGCGGGGGAAAACATTCAGTACTTC CASSLGAAGENIQYF
TRBJ2-7 many TRBD2 TRBV2 TGTGCCAGAGGGACTAGCGGACCCTACGAGCAGTACTTC CARGTSGPYEQYF
TRBJ2-3 - - TRBV28 TGTGCCAGCAGTTTGCGAGGGGGAGGAGGAGATACGCAGTATTTT CASSLRGGGGDTQYF
TRBJ2-3 - - TRBV11-2 TGTGCCAGCAGCTTTCTGCGGCACGGGGCAGATACGCAGTATTTT CASSFLRHGADTQYF
TRBJ1-1 few - TRBV19 TGTGCCAGTAGTATCCGGGACGCCCAAAAAGCTTTCTTT CASSIRDAQKAFF
TRBJ1-6 many - TRBV20-1 TGCAGTGCTAGAGGGCAAGGGGGAGGGAATTCACCCCTCCACTTT CSARGQGGGNSPLHF
TRBJ1-3 many - TRBV2 TGTGCCAGCAGTGAAGACAGGCCCTCTGGAAACACCATATATTTT CASSEDRPSGNTIYF
TRBJ2-7 - - TRBV4-3 TGCGCCAGCAGCCAAGATGAGGGGCTGAGTGGCGAGCAGTACTTC CASSQDEGLSGEQYF
TRBJ2-5 once - TRBV5-1 TGCGCCAGCAGCTTGGTTGCGATCGTCCAAGAGACCCAGTACTTC CASSLVAIVQETQYF
TRBJ2-5 many - TRBV20-1 TGCAGTGCTAGGGGCCCGGGTGGTGGGGAGACCCAGTACTTC CSARGPGGGETQYF
TRBJ2-7 many - TRBV6-2/TRBV6-3 TGTGCCAGCAGTTACCTGGCATACGAGCAGTACTTC CASSYLAYEQYF
TRBJ1-5 many TRBD1 TRBV12-3/TRBV12-4 TGTGCCAGCAATCCGACAGGGGGGAATCAGCCCCAGCATTTT CASNPTGGNQPQHF
TRBJ2-5 many - TRBV7-2 TGTGCCAGCAGCCGAGACAGGGAGGGGACCCAGTACTTC CASSRDREGTQYF
TRBJ2-2 - - TRBV29-1 TGCAGCGTTAGCGACAGGTTTGGCACCGGGGAGCTGTTTTTT CSVSDRFGTGELFF
TRBJ2-3 - TRBD2 TRBV9 TGTGCCAGCGGCCGGGAGGGCCAGTCAGATACGCAGTATTTT CASGREGQSDTQYF
TRBJ1-4 few - TRBV18 TGTGCCAGCTCCCCCTCGATCGGGAATGAAAAACTGTTTTTT CASSPSIGNEKLFF